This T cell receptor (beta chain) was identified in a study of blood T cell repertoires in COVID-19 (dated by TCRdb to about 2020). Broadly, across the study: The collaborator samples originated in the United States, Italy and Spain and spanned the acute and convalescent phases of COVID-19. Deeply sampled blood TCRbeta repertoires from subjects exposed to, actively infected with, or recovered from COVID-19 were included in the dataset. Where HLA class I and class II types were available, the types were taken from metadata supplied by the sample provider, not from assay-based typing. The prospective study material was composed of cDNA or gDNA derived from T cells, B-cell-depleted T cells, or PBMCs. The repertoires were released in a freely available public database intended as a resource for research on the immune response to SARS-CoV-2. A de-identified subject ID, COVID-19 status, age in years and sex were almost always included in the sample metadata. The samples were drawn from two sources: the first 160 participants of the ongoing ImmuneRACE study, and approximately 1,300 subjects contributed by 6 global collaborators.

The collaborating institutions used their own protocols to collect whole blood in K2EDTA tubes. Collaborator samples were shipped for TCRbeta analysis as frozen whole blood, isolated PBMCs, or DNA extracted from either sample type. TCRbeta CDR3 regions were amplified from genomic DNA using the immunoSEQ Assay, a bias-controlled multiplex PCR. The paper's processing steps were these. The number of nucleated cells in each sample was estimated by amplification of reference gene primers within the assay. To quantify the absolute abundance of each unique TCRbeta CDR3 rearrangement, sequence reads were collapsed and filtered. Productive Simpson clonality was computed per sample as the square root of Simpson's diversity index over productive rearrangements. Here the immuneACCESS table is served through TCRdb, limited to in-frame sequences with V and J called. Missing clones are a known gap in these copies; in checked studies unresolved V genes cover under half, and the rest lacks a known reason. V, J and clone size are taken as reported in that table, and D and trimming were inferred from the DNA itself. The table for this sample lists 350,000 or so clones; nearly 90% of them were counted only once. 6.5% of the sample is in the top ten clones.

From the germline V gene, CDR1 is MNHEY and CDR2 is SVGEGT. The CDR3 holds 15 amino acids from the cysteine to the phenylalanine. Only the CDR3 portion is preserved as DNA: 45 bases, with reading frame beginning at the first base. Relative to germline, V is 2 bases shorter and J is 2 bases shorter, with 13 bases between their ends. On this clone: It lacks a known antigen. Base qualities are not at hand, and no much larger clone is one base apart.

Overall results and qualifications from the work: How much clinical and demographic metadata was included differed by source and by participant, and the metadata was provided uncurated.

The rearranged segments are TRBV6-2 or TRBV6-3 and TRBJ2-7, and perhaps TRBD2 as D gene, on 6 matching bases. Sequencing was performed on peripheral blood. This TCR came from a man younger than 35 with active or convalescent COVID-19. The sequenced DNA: TGTGCCAGCAGTTACGCGGCGGGAAAAACCTACGAGCAGTACTTC. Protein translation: CASSYAAGKTYEQYF.